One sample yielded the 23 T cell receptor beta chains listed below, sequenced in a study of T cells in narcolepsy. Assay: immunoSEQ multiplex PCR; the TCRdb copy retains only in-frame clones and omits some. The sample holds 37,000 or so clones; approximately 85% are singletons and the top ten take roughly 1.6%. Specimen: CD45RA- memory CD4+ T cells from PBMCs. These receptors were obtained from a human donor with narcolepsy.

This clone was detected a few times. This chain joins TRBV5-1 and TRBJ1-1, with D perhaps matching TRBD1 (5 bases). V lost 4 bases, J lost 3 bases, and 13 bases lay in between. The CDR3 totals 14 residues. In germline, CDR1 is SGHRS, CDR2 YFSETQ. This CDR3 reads CASSRGDGYTEAFF. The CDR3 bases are TGCGCCAGCAGCCGTGGGGACGGCTACACTGAAGCTTTCTTT.

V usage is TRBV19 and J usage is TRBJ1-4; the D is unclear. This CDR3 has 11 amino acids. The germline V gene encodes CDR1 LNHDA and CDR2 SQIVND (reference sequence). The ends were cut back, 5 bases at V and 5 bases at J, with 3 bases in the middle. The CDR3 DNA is TGTGCCAGTAGTTCCAATGAAAAACTGTTTTTT. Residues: CASSSNEKLFF.

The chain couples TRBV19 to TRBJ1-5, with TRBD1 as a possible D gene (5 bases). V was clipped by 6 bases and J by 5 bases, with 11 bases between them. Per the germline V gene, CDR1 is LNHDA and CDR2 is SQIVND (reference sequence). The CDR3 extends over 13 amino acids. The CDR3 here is CASRAGLHQPQHF. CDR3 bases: TGTGCCAGTAGGGCGGGGCTTCATCAGCCCCAGCATTTT.

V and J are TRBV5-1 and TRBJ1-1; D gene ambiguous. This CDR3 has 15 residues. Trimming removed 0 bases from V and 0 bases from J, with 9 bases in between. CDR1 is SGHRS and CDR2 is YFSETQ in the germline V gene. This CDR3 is CASSLAGVMNTEAFF. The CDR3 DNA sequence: TGCGCCAGCAGCTTGGCGGGAGTTATGAACACTGAAGCTTTCTTT.

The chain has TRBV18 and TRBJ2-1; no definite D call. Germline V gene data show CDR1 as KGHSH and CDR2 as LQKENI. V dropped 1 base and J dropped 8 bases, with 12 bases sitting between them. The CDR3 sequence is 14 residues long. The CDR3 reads CASSPRPVPDEQFF. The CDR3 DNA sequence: TGTGCCAGCTCACCACGACCCGTGCCCGATGAGCAGTTCTTC.

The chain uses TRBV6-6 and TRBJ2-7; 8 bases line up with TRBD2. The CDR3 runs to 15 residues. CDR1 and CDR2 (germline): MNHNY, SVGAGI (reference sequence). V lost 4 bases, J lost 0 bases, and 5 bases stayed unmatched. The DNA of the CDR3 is TGTGCCAGCAGTTCTACTAGCGGCAGCTCCTACGAGCAGTACTTC. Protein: CASSSTSGSSYEQYF.

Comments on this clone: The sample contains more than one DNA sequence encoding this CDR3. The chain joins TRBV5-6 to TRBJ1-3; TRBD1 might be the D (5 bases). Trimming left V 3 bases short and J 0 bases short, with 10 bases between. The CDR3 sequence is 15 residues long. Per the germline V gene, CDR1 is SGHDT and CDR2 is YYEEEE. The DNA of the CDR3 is TGTGCCAGCAGCTCAGACAGCAGCTCTGGAAACACCATATATTTT. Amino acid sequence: CASSSDSSSGNTIYF.

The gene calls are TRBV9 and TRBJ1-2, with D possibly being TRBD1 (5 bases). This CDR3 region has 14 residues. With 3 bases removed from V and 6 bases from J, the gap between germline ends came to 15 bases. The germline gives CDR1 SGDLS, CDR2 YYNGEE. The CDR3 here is CASSAEGRGDGYTF. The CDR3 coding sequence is TGTGCCAGCAGCGCCGAGGGGCGCGGAGATGGCTACACCTTC.

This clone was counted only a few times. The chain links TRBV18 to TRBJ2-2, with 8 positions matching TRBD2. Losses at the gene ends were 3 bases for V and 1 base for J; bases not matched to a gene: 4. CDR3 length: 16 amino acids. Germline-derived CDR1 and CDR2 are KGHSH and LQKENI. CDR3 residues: CASSPQAGENTGELFF. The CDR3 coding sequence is TGTGCCAGCTCACCTCAAGCGGGGGAGAACACCGGGGAGCTGTTTTTT.

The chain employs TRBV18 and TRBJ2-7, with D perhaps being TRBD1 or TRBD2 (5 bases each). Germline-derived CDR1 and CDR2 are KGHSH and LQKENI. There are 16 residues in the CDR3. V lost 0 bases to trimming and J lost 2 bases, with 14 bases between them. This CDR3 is CASSPPNRDGTYEQYF. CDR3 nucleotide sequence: TGTGCCAGCTCACCACCGAATCGGGACGGGACCTACGAGCAGTACTTC.

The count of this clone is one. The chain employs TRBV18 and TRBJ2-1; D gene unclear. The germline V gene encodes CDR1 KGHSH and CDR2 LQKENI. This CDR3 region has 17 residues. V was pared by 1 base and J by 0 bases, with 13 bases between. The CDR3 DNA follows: TGTGCCAGCTCACCACTGGGGTCAGGTAGCTCCTACAATGAGCAGTTCTTC. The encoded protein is CASSPLGSGSSYNEQFF.

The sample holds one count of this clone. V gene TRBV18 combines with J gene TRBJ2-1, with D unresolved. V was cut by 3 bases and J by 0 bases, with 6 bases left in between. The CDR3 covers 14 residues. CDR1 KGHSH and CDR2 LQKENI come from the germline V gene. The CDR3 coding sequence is TGTGCCAGCTCACCCTTGAGCTCCTACAATGAGCAGTTCTTC. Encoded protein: CASSPLSSYNEQFF.

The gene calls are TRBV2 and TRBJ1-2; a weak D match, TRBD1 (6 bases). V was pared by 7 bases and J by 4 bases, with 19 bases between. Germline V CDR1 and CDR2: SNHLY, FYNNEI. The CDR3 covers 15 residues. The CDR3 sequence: CASTRTALGAYGYTF. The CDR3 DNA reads TGTGCCAGCACCAGGACAGCCCTGGGGGCCTATGGCTACACCTTC.

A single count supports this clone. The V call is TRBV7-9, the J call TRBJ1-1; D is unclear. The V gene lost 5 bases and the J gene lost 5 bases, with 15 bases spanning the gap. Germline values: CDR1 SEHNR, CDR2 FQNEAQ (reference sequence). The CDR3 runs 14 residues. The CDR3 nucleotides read TGTGCCAGCAGCCCCGACTCGGGAAGTACTGAAGCTTTCTTT. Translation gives CASSPDSGSTEAFF.

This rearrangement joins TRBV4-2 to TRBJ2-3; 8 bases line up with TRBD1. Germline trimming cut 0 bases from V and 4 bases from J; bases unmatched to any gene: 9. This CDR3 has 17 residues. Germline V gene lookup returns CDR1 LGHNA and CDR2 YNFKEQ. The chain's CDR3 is CASSQDSGQGGPDTQYF. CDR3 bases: TGTGCCAGCAGCCAAGATAGCGGACAGGGTGGCCCAGATACGCAGTATTTT.

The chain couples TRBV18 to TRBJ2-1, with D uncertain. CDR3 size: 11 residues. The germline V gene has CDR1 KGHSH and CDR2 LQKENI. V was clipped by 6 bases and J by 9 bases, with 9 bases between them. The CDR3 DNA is TGTGCCAGCTCGGATCTCGGTGAGCAGTTCTTC. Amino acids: CASSDLGEQFF.

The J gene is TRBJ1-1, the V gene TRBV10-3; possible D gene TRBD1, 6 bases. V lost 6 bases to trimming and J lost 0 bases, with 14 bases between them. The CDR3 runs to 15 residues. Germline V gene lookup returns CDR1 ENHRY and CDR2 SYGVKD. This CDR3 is CAISLGQRMNTEAFF. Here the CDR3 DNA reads TGTGCCATCAGCCTAGGACAGCGGATGAACACTGAAGCTTTCTTT.

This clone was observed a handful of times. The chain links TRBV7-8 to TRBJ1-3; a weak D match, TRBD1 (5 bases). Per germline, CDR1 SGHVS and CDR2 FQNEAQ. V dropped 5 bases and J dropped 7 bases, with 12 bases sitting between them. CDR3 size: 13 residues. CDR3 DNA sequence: TGTGCCAGCAGCCCCGGAGGGGTGAACACCATATATTTT. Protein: CASSPGGVNTIYF.

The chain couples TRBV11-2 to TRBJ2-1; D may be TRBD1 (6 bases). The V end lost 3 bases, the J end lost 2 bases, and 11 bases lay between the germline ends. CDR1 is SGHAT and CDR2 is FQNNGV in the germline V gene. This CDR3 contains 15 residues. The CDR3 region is CASSFGQPPYNEQFF. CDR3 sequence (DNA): TGTGCCAGCAGCTTCGGACAGCCCCCCTACAATGAGCAGTTCTTC. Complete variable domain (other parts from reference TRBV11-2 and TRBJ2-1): EAGVAQSPRYKIIEKRQSVAFWCNPISGHATLYWYQQILGQGPKLLIQFQNNGVVDDSQLPKDRFSAERLKGVDSTLKIQPAKLEDSAVYLCASSFGQPPYNEQFFGPGTRLTVL.

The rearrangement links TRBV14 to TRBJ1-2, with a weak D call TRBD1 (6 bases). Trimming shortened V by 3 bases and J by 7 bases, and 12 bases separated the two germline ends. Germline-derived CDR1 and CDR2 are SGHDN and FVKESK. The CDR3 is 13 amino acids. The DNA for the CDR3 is TGTGCCAGCAGCCAGGAACGGACAGCTGGCTACACCTTC. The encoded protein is CASSQERTAGYTF.

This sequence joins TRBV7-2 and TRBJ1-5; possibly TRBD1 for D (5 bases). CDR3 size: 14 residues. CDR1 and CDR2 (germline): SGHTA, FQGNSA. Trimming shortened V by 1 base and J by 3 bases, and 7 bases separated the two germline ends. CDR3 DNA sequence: TGTGCCAGCAGCTTAGGGGGGAACAATCAGCCCCAGCATTTT. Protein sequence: CASSLGGNNQPQHF.

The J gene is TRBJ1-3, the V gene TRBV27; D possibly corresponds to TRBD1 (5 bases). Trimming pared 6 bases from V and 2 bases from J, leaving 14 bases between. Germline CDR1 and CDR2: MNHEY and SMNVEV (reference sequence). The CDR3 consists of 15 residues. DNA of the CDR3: TGTGCCAGCAGCCTCTACGGGGGTCCTGGAAACACCATATATTTT. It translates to CASSLYGGPGNTIYF.

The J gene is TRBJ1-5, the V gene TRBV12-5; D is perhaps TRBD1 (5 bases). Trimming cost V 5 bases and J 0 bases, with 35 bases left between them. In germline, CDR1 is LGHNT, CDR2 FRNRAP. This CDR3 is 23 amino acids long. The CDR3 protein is CASGIYHRRTENLTVYSNQPQHF. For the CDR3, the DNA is TGTGCTAGTGGTATATACCACCGCCGGACGGAGAACTTGACAGTATATAGCAATCAGCCCCAGCATTTT.